This entry lists 4 T cell receptor beta chains sequenced from one sample in a study of T cell clonality in common variable immunodeficiency. The table came from immunoSEQ multiplex PCR; TCRdb's copy has only in-frame clones and leaves some out. The sample is made up of 25,000 to 35,000 clones, none counted only once. Sequenced: peripheral blood mononuclear cells. The receptors shown here come from a person between 18 and 75 years old in good health.

By frequency in the sample, this clone is large. The read is 3 residues too short to cover the CDR3 end, so that end is filled in from the germline J gene. V gene TRBV20-1 combines with J gene TRBJ2-3; TRBD2 matches at 12 bases. This CDR3 has 15 amino acids. Germline CDR1 and CDR2: DFQATT and SNEGSKA (reference sequence). The CDR3 sequence is CSAVSLAGGPGTQYF. Partial CDR3 DNA: TGCAGTGCTGTCTCACTAGCGGGGGGCCCCGGGACG.

This clone was seen a few times. From the germline J gene comes the end of the CDR3, since the read stops 3 residues before it. This rearrangement joins TRBV19 to TRBJ2-1, with 11 bases fitting TRBD1. CDR3 size: 16 residues. Germline V gives CDR1 LNHDA, CDR2 SQIVND (reference sequence). Trimming took 0 bases from V and 6 from J; bases not matched to a gene: 4. Incomplete CDR3 DNA: TGTGCCAGTAGTATAGAGGACAGGGGGCCCGGCAATGAG. Protein sequence: CASSIEDRGPGNE. The entire CDR3 sequence reads CASSIEDRGPGNEQFF.

This clone was seen repeatedly, ten times or more. The read gets to within 3 residues of the CDR3 end, and the germline J gene fills in the rest. The chain has TRBV4-1 and TRBJ2-3, with D maybe TRBD2 (5 bases). V was cut by 0 bases and J by 0 bases, with 10 bases left in between. Germline-derived CDR1 and CDR2 are MGHRA and YSYEKL. CDR3 length: 16 amino acids. CDR3 in amino acids: CASSQDHGVSTDTQYF. Partial CDR3 DNA: TGCGCCAGCAGCCAAGATCACGGGGTTAGCACAGATACG.

This clone was detected many times. The CDR3 goes on 3 residues after the read ends, and that part is filled in from the germline J gene. This sequence joins TRBV30 and TRBJ2-7; 13 bases map to TRBD2. J gave up 2 bases and V 6 bases, and 4 bases lay outside the gene matches. This CDR3 is 14 amino acids long. Germline V lookup: CDR1 GTSNPN, CDR2 SVGIG (reference sequence). This chain's CDR3 is CACTGLAGPYEQYF. The CDR3 DNA, read in part, is TGTGCCTGTACGGGACTAGCGGGGCCCTACGAG.